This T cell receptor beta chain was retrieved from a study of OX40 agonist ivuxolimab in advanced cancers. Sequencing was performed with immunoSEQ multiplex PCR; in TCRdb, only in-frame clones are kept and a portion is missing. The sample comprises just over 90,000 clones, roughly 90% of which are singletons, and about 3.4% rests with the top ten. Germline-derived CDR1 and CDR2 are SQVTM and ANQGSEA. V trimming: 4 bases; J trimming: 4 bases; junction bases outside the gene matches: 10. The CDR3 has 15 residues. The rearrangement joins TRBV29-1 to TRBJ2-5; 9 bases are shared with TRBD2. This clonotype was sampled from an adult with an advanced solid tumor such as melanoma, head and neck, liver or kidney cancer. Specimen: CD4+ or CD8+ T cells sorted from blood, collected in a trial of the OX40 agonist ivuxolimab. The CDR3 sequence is CSVVVSGGGVETQYF. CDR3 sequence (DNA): TGCAGCGTTGTGGTTAGCGGCGGGGGGGTAGAGACCCAGTACTTC.